The 21 T cell receptor beta chains given below trace back to one sample, sequenced in a study of shared clonotypes between healthy human individuals. Generated by immunoSEQ multiplex PCR, the TCRdb table keeps only in-frame clones and is missing some. The sample lists 1.5 million to 2.5 million clones, approximately 94% occurring once. CD45RO negativity and positive selection for CCR7 defined naive CD8 cells, a population that excluded terminally differentiated effector memory CD45RA+ cells. Sequenced material: naive CD8+ T cells sorted from blood. All receptors come from a man in his late teens or twenties in good health.

V usage is TRBV13 and J usage is TRBJ1-1; D is undetermined. Germline V gives CDR1 PRHDT, CDR2 FYEKMQ (reference sequence). This CDR3 comprises 14 residues. With 6 bases removed from V and 0 bases from J, the gap between germline ends came to 11 bases. The CDR3 reads CASSRREMNTEAFF. In DNA, the CDR3 is TGTGCCAGCAGTAGAAGAGAGATGAACACTGAAGCTTTCTTT.

This chain connects TRBV4-1 to TRBJ1-2; no reliable D call. The CDR3 runs 14 residues. Looked up from germline, CDR1 is MGHRA and CDR2 is YSYEKL. Trimming stripped 0 bases from V and 7 bases from J, with 12 bases between. As DNA, the CDR3 is TGCGCCAGCAGCCAAGAGGGAGCCCCCGGTGGCTACACCTTC. Translated: CASSQEGAPGGYTF.

The gene calls are TRBV27 and TRBJ2-1; 11 bases are shared with TRBD2. CDR1 MNHEY and CDR2 SMNVEV come from the germline V gene (reference sequence). The CDR3 totals 18 residues. The V and J ends lost 5 bases and 0 bases, in that order; junction bases with no gene match: 9. The CDR3 loop reads CASSTGTSGRSSYNEQFF. The CDR3 DNA sequence: TGTGCCAGCAGTACCGGGACTAGCGGAAGGAGCTCCTACAATGAGCAGTTCTTC.

The V call is TRBV5-1, the J call TRBJ2-3; a weak D match, TRBD2 (5 bases). Trimming shortened V by 0 bases and J by 2 bases, and 13 bases separated the two germline ends. The CDR3 is made up of 16 amino acids. Germline assignment: CDR1 SGHRS and CDR2 YFSETQ. CDR3 loop: CASSLAEEAITDTQYF. Written as DNA, the CDR3 is TGCGCCAGCAGCTTGGCCGAGGAGGCCATCACAGATACGCAGTATTTT.

To note about this clone: Additional DNA sequences in this sample encode the identical CDR3. The V gene is TRBV6-5, the J gene TRBJ2-7; D might be TRBD2 (6 bases). The CDR3 totals 14 residues. Germline V gives CDR1 MNHEY, CDR2 SVGAGI. The V and J ends lost 0 bases and 3 bases respectively, with 9 bases between them. The DNA for the CDR3 is TGTGCCAGCAGTTACTCAGTGGGAGGCTACGAGCAGTACTTC. Protein sequence: CASSYSVGGYEQYF.

The rearrangement uses TRBV7-8 and TRBJ2-7; TRBD2 matches at 10 bases. CDR1 SGHVS and CDR2 FQNEAQ come from the germline V gene. Trimming at V came to 5 bases and at J to 3 bases, leaving 7 bases not matched to a gene. The CDR3 loop spans 15 amino acids. CDR3 DNA: TGTGCCAGCAGCCGATGGACTAGCGGTGACTACGAGCAGTACTTC. This sequence encodes CASSRWTSGDYEQYF.

As regards this clone: This sample includes further DNA sequences coding for the same CDR3. The rearrangement links TRBV10-3 to TRBJ1-1; 7 bases are a match to TRBD1. The CDR3 runs to 13 residues. The V segment lost 3 bases and the J segment 5 bases; nucleotides outside the gene matches: 3. Germline CDR1 reads ENHRY; CDR2 reads SYGVKD. In DNA form, the CDR3 reads TGTGCCATCAGTGAAGGGACAGAGACTGAAGCTTTCTTT. Translation gives CAISEGTETEAFF.

The chain links TRBV6-5 to TRBJ2-1; a possible D gene is TRBD2 (6 bases). V was trimmed by 0 bases and J by 5 bases, leaving 14 bases between them. The germline V gene encodes CDR1 MNHEY and CDR2 SVGAGI. This CDR3 contains 16 residues. CDR3 nucleotides: TGTGCCAGCAGTTACTCCGGAGGGGAGGTGGACAATGAGCAGTTCTTC. It encodes CASSYSGGEVDNEQFF.

This chain links TRBV4-1 with TRBJ2-3; D is undetermined. Trimming cost V 6 bases and J 3 bases, with 7 bases left between them. Germline V gene lookup returns CDR1 MGHRA and CDR2 YSYEKL. The CDR3 sequence is 12 residues long. In nucleotides, the CDR3 is TGCGCCAGCAGGCCGGAGACAGATACGCAGTATTTT. Protein sequence: CASRPETDTQYF.

Remarks on this clone: The same CDR3 arises from other DNA sequences in this sample as well. The chain links TRBV7-9 to TRBJ2-5, with a weak D call TRBD2 (6 bases). The germline V and J ends were trimmed by 3 bases and 2 bases, with 7 bases remaining between them. From germline, CDR1 is SEHNR and CDR2 FQNEAQ (reference sequence). The CDR3 sequence is 13 residues long. The CDR3 region is CASSLGLQETQYF. In DNA, the CDR3 is TGTGCCAGCAGCTTGGGACTTCAAGAGACCCAGTACTTC.

This chain uses TRBV29-1 with TRBJ2-1; 12 bases align to TRBD2. The V gene's germline CDR1 is SQVTM and CDR2 ANQGSEA. The junction had 11 bases not matched to a gene; V was cut back by 4 bases and J by 4 bases. The CDR3 is 17 amino acids. CDR3: CSVVGLASGRVYNEQFF. In nucleotides, the CDR3 is TGCAGCGTTGTGGGTTTGGCTAGCGGGAGGGTTTACAATGAGCAGTTCTTC.

This chain uses TRBV4-1 with TRBJ2-7; TRBD2 agrees at 9 bases. The CDR3 has 16 residues. After removal of 1 base from V and 4 bases from J, the junction contained 8 bases not matched to a gene. CDR1 and CDR2 from the germline V gene are MGHRA and YSYEKL. The CDR3 DNA reads TGCGCCAGCAGCCAAGGGTTGGCTAGCGGGGTGTACGAGCAGTACTTC. Protein sequence: CASSQGLASGVYEQYF.

This chain links TRBV13 with TRBJ1-2, with TRBD1 as a possible D gene (6 bases). CDR1 is PRHDT, CDR2 FYEKMQ, per germline (reference sequence). V was pared by 2 bases and J by 1 base, with 11 bases between. This CDR3 region has 15 residues. The chain's CDR3 is CASSLRDTVNYGYTF. In DNA form, the CDR3 reads TGTGCCAGCAGCTTAAGGGACACCGTTAACTATGGCTACACCTTC.

The rearrangement uses TRBV14 and TRBJ2-7, with 7 bases identical to TRBD1. CDR1 is SGHDN, CDR2 FVKESK, per germline. V shed 4 bases, J shed 3 bases, and the junction held 6 bases outside the gene matches. The CDR3 spans 14 residues. Here the CDR3 reads CASSRTGSGYEQYF. The CDR3 bases are TGTGCCAGCAGCCGGACAGGATCGGGCTACGAGCAGTACTTC.

In this sample, this clone turned up once. V gene TRBV28 combines with J gene TRBJ1-2; the D gene is possibly TRBD1 (5 bases). From germline, CDR1 is MDHEN and CDR2 SYDVKM. The germline V and J ends were trimmed by 2 bases and 4 bases, with 14 bases remaining between them. CDR3 length: 15 amino acids. This chain's CDR3 is CASSLVAGEGYGYTF. CDR3 coding DNA: TGTGCCAGCAGTTTAGTAGCGGGGGAAGGCTATGGCTACACCTTC.

This rearrangement joins TRBV10-3 to TRBJ1-2; tentatively, D is TRBD1 (5 bases). V gave up 5 bases and J gave up 4 bases, with 8 bases separating them. The CDR3 extends over 12 amino acids. Germline lookup yields CDR1 ENHRY and CDR2 SYGVKD. CDR3 sequence: CAISQGPYGYTF. Here the CDR3 DNA reads TGTGCCATCAGTCAGGGTCCCTATGGCTACACCTTC.

The V and J genes are TRBV11-2 and TRBJ2-3; D ambiguous. The CDR3 covers 12 residues. V was clipped by 6 bases and J by 4 bases, with 8 bases between them. Germline CDR1 SGHAT, CDR2 FQNNGV. The CDR3 spells CASSWDADTQYF. In DNA form, the CDR3 reads TGTGCCAGCAGTTGGGATGCAGATACGCAGTATTTT.

This rearrangement joins TRBV19 to TRBJ1-5; maybe TRBD1 (5 bases). Trimming removed 6 bases from V and 3 bases from J, with 15 bases in between. The CDR3 extends over 15 amino acids. The germline CDR1 and CDR2 sequences are LNHDA and SQIVND (reference sequence). Here the CDR3 reads CASSFPGLYNQPQHF. CDR3 nucleotide sequence: TGTGCCAGTAGCTTCCCGGGACTGTACAATCAGCCCCAGCATTTT.

The gene calls are TRBV6-1 and TRBJ1-2, with a tentative D call TRBD1 (6 bases). This CDR3 region has 14 residues. The germline gives CDR1 MNHNS, CDR2 SASEGT. V was shortened by 2 bases and J by 8 bases, with 15 bases between the two germline ends. The CDR3 nucleotides read TGTGCCAGCAGTGAACTCGGGGGGGGCCACGGCTACACCTTC. Protein: CASSELGGGHGYTF.

The count of this clone is one. The chain carries TRBV4-1 and TRBJ1-1, with a possible D match to TRBD1 (6 bases). Germline V CDR1 and CDR2: MGHRA, YSYEKL. The CDR3 has 15 amino acids. The V and J ends lost 1 base and 3 bases respectively, with 12 bases between them. The CDR3 nucleotides are TGCGCCAGCAGCCAAGTGCAGGGACAATACACTGAAGCTTTCTTT. Amino acids: CASSQVQGQYTEAFF.

The chain is built from TRBV30 and TRBJ2-7; tentatively, D is TRBD1 (5 bases). The CDR3 contains 11 residues. Germline V gene sequence: CDR1 GTSNPN, CDR2 SVGIG (reference sequence). The V gene lost 5 bases and the J gene lost 4 bases, with 9 bases spanning the gap. The CDR3 sequence is CAWDSQYEQYF. CDR3 DNA sequence: TGTGCCTGGGACAGCCAGTACGAGCAGTACTTC.